The clone carrying this TCR beta chain was detected a few times. Its antigen is unidentified. This entry is derived from a study of T cell repertoires in cytomegalovirus infection. This CDR3 region has 11 residues. Per the germline V gene, CDR1 is MNHEY and CDR2 is SVGAGI. One entry per CDR3 protein results from TCRdb running MiXCR on the reads. The table shows about 890,000 distinct CDR3 sequences, with roughly 31% occurring only once. This receptor was identified in a human donor in good health (CMV status not recorded). Some clones in this sample may be carry-over from other donors' samples. The chain carries TRBV6-5 and TRBJ1-1, with D unresolved. Specimen: cultured CD8+ T cells from PBMCs, collected from culture after CMV antigen stimulation. In nucleotides, the CDR3 is TGTGCAGCAAGGGCAGGCACTGAAGCTTTCTTT. Its translation: CAARAGTEAFF.